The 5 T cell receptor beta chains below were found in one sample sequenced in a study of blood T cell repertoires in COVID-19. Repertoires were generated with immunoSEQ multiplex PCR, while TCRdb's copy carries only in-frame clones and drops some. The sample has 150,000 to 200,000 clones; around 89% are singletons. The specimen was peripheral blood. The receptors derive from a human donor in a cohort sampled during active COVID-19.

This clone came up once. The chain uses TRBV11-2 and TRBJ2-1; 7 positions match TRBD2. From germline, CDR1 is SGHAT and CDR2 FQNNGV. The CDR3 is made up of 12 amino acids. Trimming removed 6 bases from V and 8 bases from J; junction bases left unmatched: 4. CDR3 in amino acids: CASSVGRDEQFF. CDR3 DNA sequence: TGTGCCAGCAGTGTGGGGAGGGATGAGCAGTTCTTC. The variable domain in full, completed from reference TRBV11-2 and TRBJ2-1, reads EAGVAQSPRYKIIEKRQSVAFWCNPISGHATLYWYQQILGQGPKLLIQFQNNGVVDDSQLPKDRFSAERLKGVDSTLKIQPAKLEDSAVYLCASSVGRDEQFFGPGTRLTVL.

The CDR3, as DNA: TGCGCCAGCAGTGTTCGGCTAGCCGGTGGTTATGGCTACACCTTC. Translated: CASSVRLAGGYGYTF. The chain employs TRBV10-2 and TRBJ1-2; unclear D gene. This CDR3 region has 15 residues. V was cut by 4 bases and J by 5 bases, with 17 bases left in between. From germline, CDR1 is WSHSY and CDR2 SAAADI.

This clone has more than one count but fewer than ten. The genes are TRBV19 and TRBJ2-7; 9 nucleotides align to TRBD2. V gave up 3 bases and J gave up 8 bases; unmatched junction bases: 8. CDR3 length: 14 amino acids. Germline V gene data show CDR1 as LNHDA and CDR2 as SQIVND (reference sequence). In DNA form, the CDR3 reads TGTGCCAGTAGTATCAATAGCGGGAGTACCCAGCAGTACTTC. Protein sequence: CASSINSGSTQQYF. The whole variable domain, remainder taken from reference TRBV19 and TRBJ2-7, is DGGITQSPKYLFRKEGQNVTLSCEQNLNHDAMYWYRQDPGQGLRLIYYSQIVNDFQKGDIAEGYSVSREKKESFPLTVTSAQKNPTAFYLCASSINSGSTQQYFGPGTRLTVT.

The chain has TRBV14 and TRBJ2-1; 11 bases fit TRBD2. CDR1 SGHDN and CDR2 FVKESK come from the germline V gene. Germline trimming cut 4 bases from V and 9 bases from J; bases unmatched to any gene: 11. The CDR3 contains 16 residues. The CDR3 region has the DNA TGTGCCAGCAGCCTTGATATAGCGGGGGGGCCGGGTGAGCAGTTCTTC. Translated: CASSLDIAGGPGEQFF.

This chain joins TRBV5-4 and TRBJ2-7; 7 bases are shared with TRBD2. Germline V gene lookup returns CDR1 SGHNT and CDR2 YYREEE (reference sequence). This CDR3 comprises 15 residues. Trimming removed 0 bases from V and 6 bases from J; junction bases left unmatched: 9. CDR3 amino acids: CASSLDGGNPLEQYF. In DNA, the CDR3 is TGTGCCAGCAGCTTGGACGGGGGGAACCCCCTCGAGCAGTACTTC.